The 10 T cell receptor beta chains below come from one sample, sequenced in a study of OX40 agonist ivuxolimab in advanced cancers. TCRdb's copy holds only in-frame clones and misses some; the assay was immunoSEQ multiplex PCR. The sample holds around 100,000 clones, 90% seen once. The source was CD4+ or CD8+ T cells sorted from blood, collected in a trial of the OX40 agonist ivuxolimab. The receptors were sampled from an adult with an advanced solid tumor such as melanoma, head and neck, liver or kidney cancer.

The chain recombines TRBV19 with TRBJ2-5; no reliable D call. The CDR3 covers 15 residues. V lost 1 base and J lost 0, with 9 bases in between. Germline CDR1 reads LNHDA; CDR2 reads SQIVND (reference sequence). The CDR3 sequence: CASSIGVADQETQYF. The DNA for the CDR3 is TGTGCCAGTAGTATAGGGGTAGCAGACCAAGAGACCCAGTACTTC.

V and J are TRBV28 and TRBJ2-7; 9 bases line up with TRBD2. The CDR3 runs to 15 residues. V trimming: 5 bases; J trimming: 3 bases; junction bases outside the gene matches: 8. Germline values: CDR1 MDHEN, CDR2 SYDVKM. The CDR3, as DNA: TGTGCCAGCAGTACTGCGGGAGGGACCAGCTACGAGCAGTACTTC. Its protein product is CASSTAGGTSYEQYF.

V is TRBV15 and J is TRBJ2-2; 9 bases fit TRBD2. The CDR3 extends over 17 amino acids. Germline trimming cut 2 bases from V and 0 bases from J; bases unmatched to any gene: 4. Germline CDR1 is LNHNV and CDR2 is YYDKDF (reference sequence). The CDR3 DNA reads as TGTGCCACCAGCAGATTGTCTAGCGGGGCGAACACCGGGGAGCTGTTTTTT. This codes for CATSRLSSGANTGELFF.

This chain connects TRBV9 to TRBJ2-1; D unresolved. Germline V gene sequence: CDR1 SGDLS, CDR2 YYNGEE. Trimming shortened V by 1 base and J by 0 bases, and 5 bases separated the two germline ends. The CDR3 has 14 residues. In nucleotides, the CDR3 is TGTGCCAGCAGCGTACGAAGCTCCTACAATGAGCAGTTCTTC. Encoded protein: CASSVRSSYNEQFF.

This clone showed up just once. This chain joins TRBV6-6 and TRBJ1-1, with 7 bases matching TRBD1. The CDR3 is 14 residues long. The ends lost 7 bases at V and 2 bases at J; junction bases unmatched: 7. Germline V gene lookup returns CDR1 MNHNY and CDR2 SVGAGI (reference sequence). The CDR3 here is CASISGTANTEAFF. The CDR3 nucleotides are TGTGCCAGCATCTCCGGGACAGCAAACACTGAAGCTTTCTTT.

CDR3 bases: TGTGCCACCAGCAGAGAAGTTGGCGCGGCCGACTCAGATACGCAGTATTTT. This sequence encodes CATSREVGAADSDTQYF. The chain joins TRBV15 to TRBJ2-3, with D unclear. From germline, CDR1 is LNHNV and CDR2 YYDKDF (reference sequence). V lost 0 bases and J lost 4, with 17 bases in between. The CDR3 covers 17 residues.

The V gene is TRBV7-2, the J gene TRBJ1-1, with 9 bases matching TRBD1. From germline, CDR1 is SGHTA and CDR2 FQGNSA. V was pared by 3 bases and J by 8 bases, with 10 bases of the junction left unmatched. This CDR3 is built from 15 residues. The CDR3, as DNA: TGTGCCAGCAGCTTTAGCCCGGGACAGGGTACCGAAGCTTTCTTT. It encodes CASSFSPGQGTEAFF.

The chain recombines TRBV9 with TRBJ1-2; 9 nucleotides line up with TRBD1. The CDR3 is made up of 17 amino acids. The J segment lost 4 bases and the V segment lost 4 bases, leaving 14 bases of the junction unmatched. Germline assignment: CDR1 SGDLS and CDR2 YYNGEE. The CDR3 bases are TGTGCCAGCAGCCCACAGGAGGGGACAGGGTCGGCCTATGGCTACACCTTC. Translated, it gives CASSPQEGTGSAYGYTF.

The chain combines TRBV4-2 with TRBJ1-5, with D perhaps TRBD1 (6 bases). Germline-derived CDR1 and CDR2 are LGHNA and YNFKEQ. With 0 bases removed from V and 6 bases from J, the gap between germline ends came to 12 bases. The CDR3 extends over 15 amino acids. DNA of the CDR3: TGTGCCAGCAGCCAAGACAGGGGCTCAACTCAGCCCCAGCATTTT. Translated: CASSQDRGSTQPQHF.

This clone was seen only once. The genes are TRBV27 and TRBJ2-3; TRBD2 might be the D (5 bases). Germline CDR1 and CDR2: MNHEY and SMNVEV (reference sequence). The CDR3 is 17 residues long. Trimming removed 0 bases at V and 9 bases at J, with 22 bases between. This CDR3 reads CASSLSRAGSWESTQYF. The CDR3 region has the DNA TGTGCCAGCAGTTTATCGAGGGCGGGCAGTTGGGAGTCCACGCAGTATTTT.